This entry lists 18 T cell receptor beta chains sequenced from one sample in a study of human T cells and chemical hapten exposure. Time point: patch test 1, 2 weeks after DPC sensitization. The treatment here: therapeutic diphenylcyclopropenone sensitization with weekly scalp DPC. One entry per CDR3 protein, called by TCRdb with MiXCR from the RACE reads. This repertoire shows more than 65,000 distinct CDR3 sequences, around a tenth found once; its top ten account for 1.3% to 1.5%. The source was whole blood, collected in connection with sensitization to the hapten diphenylcyclopropenone (DPC). These receptor sequences come from a woman in her forties or fifties with alopecia areata. Some clones in this sample may be carry-over from other donors' samples.

This clonotype is classed as medium-sized. The chain has TRBV7-2 and TRBJ2-7; D possibly matches TRBD1 or TRBD2 (5 bases each). Germline CDR1 and CDR2: SGHTA and FQGNSA. CDR3 length: 13 residues. Trimming took 5 bases from V and 3 from J, leaving 11 bases between them. The CDR3: CASSLGRDYEQYF. CDR3 nucleotides: TGTGCCAGCAGCCTGGGACGGGACTACGAGCAGTACTTC.

This clonotype was counted between two and nine times. The V and J genes are TRBV2 and TRBJ1-5, with 12 nucleotides matching TRBD1. There are 15 residues in the CDR3. Germline-derived CDR1 and CDR2 are SNHLY and FYNNEI. V was pared by 4 bases and J by 4 bases, with 2 bases of the junction left unmatched. The CDR3 here is CASSGDRGQNQPQHF. The CDR3 DNA is TGTGCCAGCAGTGGGGACAGGGGGCAAAATCAGCCCCAGCATTTT.

This clonotype came up many times. The chain joins TRBV28 to TRBJ2-7, with D tentatively TRBD1 (5 bases). The CDR3 has 13 residues. Trimming shortened V by 4 bases and J by 0 bases, and 7 bases separated the two germline ends. The germline CDR1 and CDR2 sequences are MDHEN and SYDVKM. CDR3 sequence (DNA): TGTGCCAGCAGTTCGGACAACTCCTACGAGCAGTACTTC. This sequence encodes CASSSDNSYEQYF.

This clonotype was seen more than once but under ten times. The gene calls are TRBV19 and TRBJ1-4; D unclear. V was trimmed by 10 bases and J by 5 bases, leaving 23 bases between them. This CDR3 spans 16 amino acids. Germline CDR1 is LNHDA and CDR2 is SQIVND (reference sequence). CDR3 in amino acids: CATKLSGLPINEKLFF. CDR3 bases: TGTGCCACAAAACTTAGTGGCCTCCCGATCAATGAAAAACTGTTTTTT. Together with reference TRBV19 and TRBJ1-4, the CDR3 gives the full variable domain: DGGITQSPKYLFRKEGQNVTLSCEQNLNHDAMYWYRQDPGQGLRLIYYSQIVNDFQKGDIAEGYSVSREKKESFPLTVTSAQKNPTAFYLCATKLSGLPINEKLFFGSGTQLSVL.

This clonotype was counted a few times. This chain connects TRBV12-5 to TRBJ2-1; D gene unclear. CDR1 is LGHNT, CDR2 FRNRAP, per germline. Trimming shortened V by 6 bases and J by 0 bases, and 12 bases separated the two germline ends. CDR3 size: 15 residues. CDR3 in amino acids: CASGPNTDSYNEQFF. Here the CDR3 DNA reads TGTGCTAGTGGGCCGAATACGGACTCCTACAATGAGCAGTTCTTC.

This clonotype appeared a few times. V usage is TRBV7-6 and J usage is TRBJ2-3; D may be TRBD2 (6 bases). V was trimmed by 5 bases and J by 1 base, leaving 13 bases between them. CDR1 and CDR2 from the germline V gene are SGHVS and FNYEAQ. The CDR3 totals 15 residues. The CDR3 nucleotides read TGTGCCAGCAGCGGGTCGGGGGACCGCACAGATACGCAGTATTTT. This translates into CASSGSGDRTDTQYF.

This rearrangement joins TRBV19 to TRBJ2-5; 8 bases align to TRBD1. The germline CDR1 and CDR2 sequences are LNHDA and SQIVND (reference sequence). CDR3 length: 15 amino acids. V was pared by 7 bases and J by 9 bases, with 16 bases of the junction left unmatched. CDR3 residues: CASKGTGLPPTAQYF. CDR3 DNA: TGTGCCAGTAAAGGGACAGGCCTCCCGCCGACGGCCCAGTACTTC. Full variable domain (missing parts from reference TRBV19 and TRBJ2-5): DGGITQSPKYLFRKEGQNVTLSCEQNLNHDAMYWYRQDPGQGLRLIYYSQIVNDFQKGDIAEGYSVSREKKESFPLTVTSAQKNPTAFYLCASKGTGLPPTAQYFGPGTRLLVL.

This clonotype was seen a handful of times. The CDR3 is CASSYSFTQGWTDTQYF. The CDR3 DNA reads as TGTGCCAGCAGTTACTCGTTTACGCAGGGGTGGACAGATACGCAGTATTTT. This chain uses TRBV6-2 or TRBV6-3 with TRBJ2-3; a weak D match, TRBD1 (6 bases). The V end lost 0 bases, the J end lost 3 bases, and 16 bases lay between the germline ends. The CDR3 spans 17 residues. Germline CDR1 is MNHEY and CDR2 is SVGEGT.

This clonotype appeared many times. This chain links TRBV7-3 with TRBJ2-7, with D possibly TRBD1 on 5 matching bases. This CDR3 has 13 residues. Germline V gene data show CDR1 as SGHTA and CDR2 as FQGTGA. V dropped 4 bases and J dropped 5 bases, with 12 bases sitting between them. CDR3 sequence: CASSSRKGNEQYF. Written as DNA, the CDR3 is TGTGCCAGCAGCTCCCGGAAGGGGAACGAGCAGTACTTC.

The chain carries TRBV11-2 and TRBJ1-5; D perhaps matches TRBD1 (5 bases). The CDR3 has 15 amino acids. Trimming removed 5 bases at V and 5 bases at J, with 16 bases between. Germline-derived CDR1 and CDR2 are SGHAT and FQNNGV. The CDR3 sequence is CASSPPRGLDQPQHF. The DNA for the CDR3 is TGTGCCAGCAGCCCACCAAGGGGTCTTGATCAGCCCCAGCATTTT.

J is TRBJ2-1 and V is TRBV14; D remains unclear. The CDR3 totals 11 residues. V gave up 4 bases and J gave up 10 bases, with 8 bases separating them. Germline CDR1 SGHDN, CDR2 FVKESK. The CDR3 region is CASSPKVEQFF. In nucleotides, the CDR3 is TGTGCCAGCAGCCCAAAGGTCGAGCAGTTCTTC.

This clonotype has a handful of counts. V is TRBV7-2 and J is TRBJ1-6, with D uncertain. Trimming removed 5 bases at V and 7 bases at J, with 12 bases between. CDR3 length equals 14 residues. Germline CDR1 and CDR2: SGHTA and FQGNSA. Written as DNA, the CDR3 is TGTGCCAGCAGCCTGACGGTTGCCAATTCACCCCTCCACTTT. It codes for CASSLTVANSPLHF.

This chain joins TRBV6-2 or TRBV6-3 and TRBJ2-1; D remains ambiguous. Looked up from germline, CDR1 is MNHEY and CDR2 is SVGEGT. V lost 5 bases and J 7 bases, leaving 21 bases between the germline ends. This CDR3 has 16 residues. This CDR3 is CASSPQLLPISNEQFF. The CDR3 DNA is TGTGCCAGCAGTCCCCAACTCCTACCAATATCTAATGAGCAGTTCTTC.

The chain employs TRBV7-3 and TRBJ2-4; D is undetermined. Germline CDR1 reads SGHTA; CDR2 reads FQGTGA. Between the trimmed V and J ends, which lost 7 bases and 9 bases, there was a span of 16 bases. The CDR3 is 13 amino acids. CDR3 DNA: TGTGCCAGCATACCCGAACATGCAGGCATTCAGTACTTC. Its translation is CASIPEHAGIQYF.

This clonotype came up many times. The CDR3 reads CASMNRANQPQHF. The CDR3 region has the DNA TGTGCCAGTATGAACAGGGCCAATCAGCCCCAGCATTTT. The genes are TRBV19 and TRBJ1-5; possibly TRBD1 for D (6 bases). The V gene lost 7 bases and the J gene lost 3 bases, with 10 bases spanning the gap. In germline, CDR1 is LNHDA, CDR2 SQIVND (reference sequence). This CDR3 has 13 amino acids. The complete variable domain, with remaining parts taken from reference TRBV19 and TRBJ1-5, reads DGGITQSPKYLFRKEGQNVTLSCEQNLNHDAMYWYRQDPGQGLRLIYYSQIVNDFQKGDIAEGYSVSREKKESFPLTVTSAQKNPTAFYLCASMNRANQPQHFGDGTRLSIL.

This clonotype was recorded a few times. The chain employs TRBV7-9 and TRBJ1-2; 11 bases are a match to TRBD1. V lost 5 bases, J lost 8 bases, and 7 bases stayed unmatched. CDR1 and CDR2 (germline): SEHNR, FQNEAQ (reference sequence). There are 14 residues in the CDR3. This chain's CDR3 is CASSPGQGEWGYTF. CDR3 in DNA: TGTGCCAGCAGCCCGGGACAGGGGGAATGGGGCTACACCTTC. Drawing the rest from reference TRBV7-9 and TRBJ1-2, the complete variable domain is DTGVSQNPRHKITKRGQNVTFRCDPISEHNRLYWYRQTLGQGPEFLTYFQNEAQLEKSRLLSDRFSAERPKGSFSTLEIQRTEQGDSAMYLCASSPGQGEWGYTFGSGTRLTVV.

J is TRBJ2-1 and V is TRBV28; D remains ambiguous. The V end was cut by 3 bases, the J end by 2 bases, with 5 bases between. The CDR3 covers 13 residues. Per the germline V gene, CDR1 is MDHEN and CDR2 is SYDVKM. As DNA, the CDR3 is TGTGCCAGCAGTTTCCTTACCTACAATGAGCAGTTCTTC. This encodes CASSFLTYNEQFF.

This clonotype was seen many times. This rearrangement joins TRBV6-2 or TRBV6-3 to TRBJ1-6; D gene ambiguous. The CDR3 loop spans 15 amino acids. Between the trimmed V and J ends, which lost 7 bases and 9 bases, there was a span of 19 bases. Germline loops: CDR1 MNHEY, CDR2 SVGEGT. CDR3 residues: CASISTPERGSPLHF. The CDR3 nucleotides read TGTGCCAGCATCTCGACTCCGGAACGGGGTTCACCCCTCCACTTT.